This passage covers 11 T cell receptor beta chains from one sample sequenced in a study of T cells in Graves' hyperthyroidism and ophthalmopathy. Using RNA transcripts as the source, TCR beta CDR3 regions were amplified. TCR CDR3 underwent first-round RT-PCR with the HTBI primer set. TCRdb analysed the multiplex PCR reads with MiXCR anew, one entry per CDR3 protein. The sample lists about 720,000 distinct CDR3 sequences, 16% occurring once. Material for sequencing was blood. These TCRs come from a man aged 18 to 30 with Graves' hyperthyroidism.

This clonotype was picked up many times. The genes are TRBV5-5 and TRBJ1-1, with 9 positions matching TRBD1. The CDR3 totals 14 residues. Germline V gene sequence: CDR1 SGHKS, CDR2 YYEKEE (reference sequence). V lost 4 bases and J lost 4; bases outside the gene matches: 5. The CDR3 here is CASSTGQGSTEAFF. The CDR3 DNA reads TGTGCCAGCAGCACCGGACAGGGGAGCACTGAAGCTTTCTTT.

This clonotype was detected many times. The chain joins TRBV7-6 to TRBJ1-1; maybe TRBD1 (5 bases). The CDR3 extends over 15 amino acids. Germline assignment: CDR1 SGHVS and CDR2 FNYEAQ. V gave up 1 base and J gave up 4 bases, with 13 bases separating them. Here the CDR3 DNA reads TGTGCCAGCAGCTTAGGGGGGATGGGGGGCACTGAAGCTTTCTTT. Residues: CASSLGGMGGTEAFF.

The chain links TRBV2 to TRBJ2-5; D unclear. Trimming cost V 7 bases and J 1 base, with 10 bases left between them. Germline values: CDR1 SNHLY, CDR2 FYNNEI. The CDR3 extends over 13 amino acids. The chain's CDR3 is CASIGSTQETQYF. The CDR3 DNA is TGTGCCAGCATAGGGTCTACCCAAGAGACCCAGTACTTC.

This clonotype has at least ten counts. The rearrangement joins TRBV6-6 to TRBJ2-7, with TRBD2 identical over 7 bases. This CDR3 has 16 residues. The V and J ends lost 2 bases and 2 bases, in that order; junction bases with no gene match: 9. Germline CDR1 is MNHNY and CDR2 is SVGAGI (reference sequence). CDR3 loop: CASSYIGLGGTYEQYF. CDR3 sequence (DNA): TGTGCCAGCAGTTACATAGGACTAGGAGGGACCTACGAGCAGTACTTC.

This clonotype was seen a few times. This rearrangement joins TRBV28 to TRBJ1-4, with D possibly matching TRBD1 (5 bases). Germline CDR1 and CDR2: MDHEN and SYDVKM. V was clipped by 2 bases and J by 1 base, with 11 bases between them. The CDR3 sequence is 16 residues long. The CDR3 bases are TGTGCCAGCAGTTTAGAGGGTAGGGGAACTAATGAAAAACTGTTTTTT. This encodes CASSLEGRGTNEKLFF.

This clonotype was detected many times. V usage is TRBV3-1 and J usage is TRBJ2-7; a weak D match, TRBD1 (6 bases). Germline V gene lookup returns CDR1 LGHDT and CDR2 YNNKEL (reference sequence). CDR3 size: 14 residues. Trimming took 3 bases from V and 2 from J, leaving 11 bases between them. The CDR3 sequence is CASSHLDRAYEQYF. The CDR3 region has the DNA TGTGCCAGCAGCCACCTGGACAGAGCCTACGAGCAGTACTTC.

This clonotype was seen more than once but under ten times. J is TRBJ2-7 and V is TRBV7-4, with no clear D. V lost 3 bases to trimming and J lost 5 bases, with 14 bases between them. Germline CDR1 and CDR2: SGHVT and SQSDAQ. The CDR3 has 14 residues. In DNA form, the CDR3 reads TGTGCCAGCAGCTTGGAAAACCCATGCCACGAGCAGTACTTC. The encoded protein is CASSLENPCHEQYF.

The CDR3 loop is CASLSGGRVGYGYTF. In nucleotides, the CDR3 is TGTGCCAGCCTATCGGGGGGCAGGGTCGGCTATGGCTACACCTTC. The V gene is TRBV12-3 or TRBV12-4, the J gene TRBJ1-2, with D maybe TRBD1 (6 bases). V was trimmed by 8 bases and J by 4 bases, leaving 20 bases between them. This CDR3 has 15 amino acids.

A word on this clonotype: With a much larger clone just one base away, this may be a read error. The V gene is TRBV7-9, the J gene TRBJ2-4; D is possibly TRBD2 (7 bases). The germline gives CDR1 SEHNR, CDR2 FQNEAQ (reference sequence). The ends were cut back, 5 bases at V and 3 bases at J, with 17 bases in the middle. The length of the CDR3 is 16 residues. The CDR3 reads CASSPGGRGGKNIQYF. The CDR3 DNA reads TGTGCCAGCAGCCCCGGGGGGCGCGGAGGCAAAAACATTCAGTACTTC.

CDR3 amino acids: CASSLSGQGKQPQHF. In DNA form, the CDR3 reads TGTGCCAGCAGTTTATCGGGACAGGGGAAGCAGCCCCAGCATTTT. The V call is TRBV27, the J call TRBJ1-5, with TRBD1 matching over 10 bases. Trimming took 0 bases from V and 7 from J; bases not matched to a gene: 3. Germline CDR1 MNHEY, CDR2 SMNVEV (reference sequence). The CDR3 length is 15 residues.

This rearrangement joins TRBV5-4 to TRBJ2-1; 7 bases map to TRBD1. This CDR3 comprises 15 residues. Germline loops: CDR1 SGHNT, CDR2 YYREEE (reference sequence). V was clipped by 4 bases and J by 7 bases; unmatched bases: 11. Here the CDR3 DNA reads TGTGCCAGCAGCCGCGACAGGGAATTGAAGAATGAGCAGTTCTTC. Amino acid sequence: CASSRDRELKNEQFF.